This T cell receptor (beta chain) was captured in a study of T cell clones after liver transplantation. Comment on this clone: Within the sample, other DNA sequences also encode this same CDR3.

This table comes from immunoSEQ multiplex PCR, and its TCRdb copy is limited to in-frame clones, with some not included. The repertoire consists of about 70,000 clones, with roughly 80% occurring once and the leading ten covering about 0.79%. The origin of this receptor is a human patient who received a liver transplant. Some of the T cells might come from the graft donor. Sequenced here: CD4+ T cells from blood, sampled 12 months after liver transplant.

The CDR3 loop is CASSSRDTDTQYF. In nucleotides, the CDR3 is TGTGCCAGTAGTAGCCGGGACACAGATACGCAGTATTTT. V is TRBV19 and J is TRBJ2-3; maybe TRBD2 (5 bases). Trimming left V 4 bases short and J 2 bases short, with 7 bases between. The CDR3 has 13 residues. Germline CDR1 reads LNHDA; CDR2 reads SQIVND (reference sequence).